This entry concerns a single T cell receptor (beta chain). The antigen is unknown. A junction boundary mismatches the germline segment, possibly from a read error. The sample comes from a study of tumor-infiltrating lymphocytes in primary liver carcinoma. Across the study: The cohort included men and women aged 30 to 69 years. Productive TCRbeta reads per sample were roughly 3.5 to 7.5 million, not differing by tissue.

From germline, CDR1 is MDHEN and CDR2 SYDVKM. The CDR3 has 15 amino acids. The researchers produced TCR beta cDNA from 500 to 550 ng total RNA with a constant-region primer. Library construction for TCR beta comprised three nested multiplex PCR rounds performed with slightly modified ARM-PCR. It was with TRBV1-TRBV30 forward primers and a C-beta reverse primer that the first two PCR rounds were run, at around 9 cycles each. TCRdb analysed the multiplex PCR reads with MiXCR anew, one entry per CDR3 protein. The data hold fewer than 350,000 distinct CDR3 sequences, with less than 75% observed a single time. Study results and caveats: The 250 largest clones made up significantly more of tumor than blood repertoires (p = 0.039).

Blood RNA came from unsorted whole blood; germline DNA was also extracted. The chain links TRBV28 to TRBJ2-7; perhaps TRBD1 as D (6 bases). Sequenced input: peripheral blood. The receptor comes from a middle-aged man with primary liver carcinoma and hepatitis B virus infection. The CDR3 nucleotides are TGTGTCAGCAGTAGGACTCGAGGGGGAACTTGGGAGCAGTACTTC. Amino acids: CVSSRTRGGTWEQYF.